This TCR beta chain is from a study of metastatic and nonmetastatic thyroid tumors. Study details: Comparison of repertoires was carried out across blood and tumor or nodule tissue from malignant and benign thyroid patients.

This clone was detected many times. All patients were untreated before thyroid surgery. MiXCR reprocessed the PCR reads for TCRdb. The sample lists roughly 42,000 clones, 15% to 20% occurring once. Per the germline V gene, CDR1 is LNHDA and CDR2 is SQIVND (reference sequence). Trimming removed 5 bases from V and 6 bases from J, with 16 bases in between. The CDR3 is 14 residues long. The J gene is TRBJ1-2, the V gene TRBV19; D perhaps matches TRBD1 (6 bases). Source material: tumor tissue. This TCR was recovered from a female donor with papillary thyroid cancer or a benign thyroid nodule (not recorded which). Some clones in this sample may be carry-over from other donors' samples. As DNA, the CDR3 is TGTGCCAGTAGTCCAGCGGGGGCTGGGGATGGCTACACCTTC. Its protein is CASSPAGAGDGYTF.